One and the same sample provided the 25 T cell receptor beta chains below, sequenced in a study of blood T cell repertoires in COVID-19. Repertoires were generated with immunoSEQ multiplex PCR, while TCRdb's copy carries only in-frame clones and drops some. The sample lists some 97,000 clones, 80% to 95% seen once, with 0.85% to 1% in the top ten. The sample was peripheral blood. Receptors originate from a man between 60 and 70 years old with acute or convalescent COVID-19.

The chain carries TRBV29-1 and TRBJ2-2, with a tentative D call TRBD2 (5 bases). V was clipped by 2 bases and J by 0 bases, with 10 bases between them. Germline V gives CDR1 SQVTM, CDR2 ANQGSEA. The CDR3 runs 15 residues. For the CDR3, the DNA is TGCAGCGTTGAAAAGGGAGCCACGAACACCGGGGAGCTGTTTTTT. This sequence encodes CSVEKGATNTGELFF.

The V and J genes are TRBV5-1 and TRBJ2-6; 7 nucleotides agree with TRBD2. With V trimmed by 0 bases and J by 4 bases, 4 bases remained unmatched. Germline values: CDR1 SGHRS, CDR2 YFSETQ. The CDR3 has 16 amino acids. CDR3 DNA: TGCGCCAGCAGCTTGGAGGGGAGGGAAGGGGCCAACGTCCTGACTTTC. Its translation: CASSLEGREGANVLTF.

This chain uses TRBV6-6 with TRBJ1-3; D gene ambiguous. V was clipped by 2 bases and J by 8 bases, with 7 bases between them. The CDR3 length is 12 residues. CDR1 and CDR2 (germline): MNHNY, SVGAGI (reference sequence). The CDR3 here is CASSYVRDTIYF. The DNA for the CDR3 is TGTGCCAGCAGTTACGTCCGGGACACCATATATTTT.

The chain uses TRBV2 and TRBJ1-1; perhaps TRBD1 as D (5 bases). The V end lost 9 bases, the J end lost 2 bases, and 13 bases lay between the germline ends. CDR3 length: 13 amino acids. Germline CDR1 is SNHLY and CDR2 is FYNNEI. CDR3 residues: CASVRRGNTEAFF. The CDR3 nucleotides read TGTGCCAGTGTCAGGAGGGGCAACACTGAAGCTTTCTTT.

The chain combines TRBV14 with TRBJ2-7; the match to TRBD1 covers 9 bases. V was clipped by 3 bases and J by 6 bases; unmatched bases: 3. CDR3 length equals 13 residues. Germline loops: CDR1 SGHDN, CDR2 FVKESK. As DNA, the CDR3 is TGTGCCAGCAGCCATCGACAGGGGGGCGAGCAGTACGTC. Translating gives CASSHRQGGEQYV.

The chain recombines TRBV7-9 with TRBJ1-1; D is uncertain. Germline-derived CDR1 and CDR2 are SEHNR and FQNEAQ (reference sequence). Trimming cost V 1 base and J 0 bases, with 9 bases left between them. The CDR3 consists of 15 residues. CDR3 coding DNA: TGTGCCAGCAGCTTAGGAGGGCACTTGAACACTGAAGCTTTCTTT. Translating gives CASSLGGHLNTEAFF. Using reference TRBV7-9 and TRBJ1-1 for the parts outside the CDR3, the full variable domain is DTGVSQNPRHKITKRGQNVTFRCDPISEHNRLYWYRQTLGQGPEFLTYFQNEAQLEKSRLLSDRFSAERPKGSFSTLEIQRTEQGDSAMYLCASSLGGHLNTEAFFGQGTRLTVV.

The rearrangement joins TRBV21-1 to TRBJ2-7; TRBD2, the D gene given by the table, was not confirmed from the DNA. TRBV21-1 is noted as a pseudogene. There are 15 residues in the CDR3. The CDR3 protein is CASCHSRDYPYEQYV. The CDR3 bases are TGTGCCAGCTGTCACTCTAGGGACTACCCCTACGAGCAGTACGTC.

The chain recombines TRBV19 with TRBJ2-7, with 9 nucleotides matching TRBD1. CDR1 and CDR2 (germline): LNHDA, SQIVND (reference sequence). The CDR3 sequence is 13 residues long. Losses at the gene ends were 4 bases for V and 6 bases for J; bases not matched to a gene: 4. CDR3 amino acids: CASSSGTGREQYF. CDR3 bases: TGTGCCAGTAGTAGCGGGACAGGGCGCGAGCAGTACTTC.

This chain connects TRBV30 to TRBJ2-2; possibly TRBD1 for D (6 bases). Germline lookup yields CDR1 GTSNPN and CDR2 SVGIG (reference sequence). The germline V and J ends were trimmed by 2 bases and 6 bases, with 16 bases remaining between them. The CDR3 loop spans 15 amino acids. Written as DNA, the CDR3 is TGTGCCTGGAGTCGTACTAGGAAGGGGGCCGGGGAGCTGTTTTTT. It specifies CAWSRTRKGAGELFF. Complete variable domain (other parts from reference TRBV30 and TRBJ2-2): SQTIHQWPATLVQPVGSPLSLECTVEGTSNPNLYWYRQAAGRGLQLLFYSVGIGQISSEVPQNLSASRPQDRQFILSSKKLLLSDSGFYLCAWSRTRKGAGELFFGEGSRLTVL.

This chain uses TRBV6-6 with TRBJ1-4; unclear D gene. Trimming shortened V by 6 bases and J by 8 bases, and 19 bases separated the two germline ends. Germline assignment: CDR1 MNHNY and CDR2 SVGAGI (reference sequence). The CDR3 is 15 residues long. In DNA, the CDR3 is TGTGCCAGCAGGCTCGGAGATATGTTTTTGGAAAAACTGTTTTTT. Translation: CASRLGDMFLEKLFF.

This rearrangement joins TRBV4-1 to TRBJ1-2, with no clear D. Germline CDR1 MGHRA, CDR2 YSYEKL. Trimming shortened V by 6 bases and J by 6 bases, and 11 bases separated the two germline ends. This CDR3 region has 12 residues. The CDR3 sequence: CASSSTANGYTF. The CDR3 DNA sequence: TGCGCCAGCAGTTCCACAGCCAATGGCTACACCTTC.

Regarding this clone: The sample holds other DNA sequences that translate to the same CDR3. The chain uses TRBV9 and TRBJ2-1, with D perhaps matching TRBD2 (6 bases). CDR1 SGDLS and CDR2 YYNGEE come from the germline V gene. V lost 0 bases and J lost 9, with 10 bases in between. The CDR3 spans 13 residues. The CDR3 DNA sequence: TGTGCCAGCAGCGTAGTAGGAGGGACTGAGCAGTTCTTC. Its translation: CASSVVGGTEQFF.

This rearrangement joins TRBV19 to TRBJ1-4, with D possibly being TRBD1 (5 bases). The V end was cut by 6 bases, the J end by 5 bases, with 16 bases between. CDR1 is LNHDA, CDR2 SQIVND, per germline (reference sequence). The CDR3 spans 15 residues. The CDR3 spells CASRGSRAPNEKLFF. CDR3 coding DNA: TGTGCCAGTAGAGGGTCCAGGGCGCCCAATGAAAAACTGTTTTTT.

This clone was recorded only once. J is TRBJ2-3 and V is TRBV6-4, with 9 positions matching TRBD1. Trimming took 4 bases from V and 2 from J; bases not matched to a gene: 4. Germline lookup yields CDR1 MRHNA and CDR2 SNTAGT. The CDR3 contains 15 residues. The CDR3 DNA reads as TGTGCCAGCAGTGCGGGACAGGGACACACAGATACGCAGTATTTT. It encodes CASSAGQGHTDTQYF.

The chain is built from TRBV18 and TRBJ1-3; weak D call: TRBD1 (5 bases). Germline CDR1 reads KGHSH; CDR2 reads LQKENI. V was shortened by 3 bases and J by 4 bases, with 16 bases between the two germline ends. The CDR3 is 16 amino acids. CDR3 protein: CASSPSQGLTGNTIYF. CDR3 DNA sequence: TGTGCCAGCTCACCGTCCCAGGGACTAACAGGAAACACCATATATTTT. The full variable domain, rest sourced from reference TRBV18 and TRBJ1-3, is NAGVMQNPRHLVRRRGQEARLRCSPMKGHSHVYWYRQLPEEGLKFMVYLQKENIIDESGMPKERFSAEFPKEGPSILRIQQVVRGDSAAYFCASSPSQGLTGNTIYFGEGSWLTVV.

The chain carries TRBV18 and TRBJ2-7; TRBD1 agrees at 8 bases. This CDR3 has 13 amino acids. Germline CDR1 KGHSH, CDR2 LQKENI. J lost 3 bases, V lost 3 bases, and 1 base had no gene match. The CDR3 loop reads CASSPTGGYEQYV. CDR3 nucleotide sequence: TGTGCCAGCTCACCCACAGGGGGCTACGAGCAGTACGTC.

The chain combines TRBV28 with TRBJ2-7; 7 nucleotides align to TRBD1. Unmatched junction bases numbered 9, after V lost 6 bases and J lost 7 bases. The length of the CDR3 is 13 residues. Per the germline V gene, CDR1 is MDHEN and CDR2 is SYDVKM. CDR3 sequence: CASRPLTGFEQYV. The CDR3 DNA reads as TGTGCCAGCAGACCCTTGACAGGGTTTGAGCAGTACGTC.

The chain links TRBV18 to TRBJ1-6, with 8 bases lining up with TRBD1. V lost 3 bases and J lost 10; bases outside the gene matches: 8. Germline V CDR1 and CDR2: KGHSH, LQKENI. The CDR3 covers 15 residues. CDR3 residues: CASSPAVDRASPLHF. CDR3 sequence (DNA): TGTGCCAGCTCACCCGCCGTGGACAGGGCATCACCCCTCCACTTT. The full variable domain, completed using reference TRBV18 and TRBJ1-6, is NAGVMQNPRHLVRRRGQEARLRCSPMKGHSHVYWYRQLPEEGLKFMVYLQKENIIDESGMPKERFSAEFPKEGPSILRIQQVVRGDSAAYFCASSPAVDRASPLHFGNGTRLTVT.

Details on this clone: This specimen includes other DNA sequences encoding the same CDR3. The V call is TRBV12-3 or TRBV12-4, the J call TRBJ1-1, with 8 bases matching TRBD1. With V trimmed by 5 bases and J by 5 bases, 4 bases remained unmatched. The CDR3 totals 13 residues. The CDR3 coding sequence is TGTGCCAGCAGTGACAGGGGAGGTACTGAAGCTTTCTTT. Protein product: CASSDRGGTEAFF.

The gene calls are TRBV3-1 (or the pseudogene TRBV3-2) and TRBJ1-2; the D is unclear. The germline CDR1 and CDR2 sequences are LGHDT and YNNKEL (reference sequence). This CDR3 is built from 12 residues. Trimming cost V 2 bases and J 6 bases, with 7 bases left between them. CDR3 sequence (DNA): TGTGCCAGCAGCCAAAGATCTAATGGCTACACCTTC. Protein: CASSQRSNGYTF.

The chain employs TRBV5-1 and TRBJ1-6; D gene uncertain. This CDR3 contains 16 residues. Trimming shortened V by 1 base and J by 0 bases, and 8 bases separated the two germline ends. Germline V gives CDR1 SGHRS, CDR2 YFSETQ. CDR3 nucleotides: TGCGCCAGCAGCTTGAGCGGCAGCTCCTATAATTCACCCCTCCACTTT. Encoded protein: CASSLSGSSYNSPLHF.

The CDR3 sequence is CASSKDSSSGNTIYF. In nucleotides, the CDR3 is TGTGCCAGCAGCAAGGACAGTTCCTCTGGAAACACCATATATTTT. The rearrangement links TRBV7-9 to TRBJ1-3; TRBD1 is a possible D gene (6 bases). V lost 5 bases and J 0 bases, leaving 11 bases between the germline ends. The CDR3 has 15 residues. Germline CDR1 and CDR2: SEHNR and FQNEAQ (reference sequence). The complete variable domain, with remaining parts taken from reference TRBV7-9 and TRBJ1-3, reads DTGVSQNPRHKITKRGQNVTFRCDPISEHNRLYWYRQTLGQGPEFLTYFQNEAQLEKSRLLSDRFSAERPKGSFSTLEIQRTEQGDSAMYLCASSKDSSSGNTIYFGEGSWLTVV.

The CDR3 reads CASSQDHGESGNTIYF. In DNA form, the CDR3 reads TGCGCCAGCAGCCAAGATCACGGAGAATCTGGAAACACCATATATTTT. The chain combines TRBV4-1 with TRBJ1-3; D is undetermined. From germline, CDR1 is MGHRA and CDR2 YSYEKL. V lost 0 bases to trimming and J lost 1 base, with 10 bases between them. This CDR3 region has 16 residues.

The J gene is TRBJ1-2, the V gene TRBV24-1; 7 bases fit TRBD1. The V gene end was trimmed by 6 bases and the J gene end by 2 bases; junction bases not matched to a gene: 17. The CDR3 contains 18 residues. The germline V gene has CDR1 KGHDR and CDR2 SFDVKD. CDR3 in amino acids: CATSKKRDSKRTNYGYTF. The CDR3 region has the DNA TGTGCCACCAGTAAGAAACGGGACAGCAAAAGGACCAACTATGGCTACACCTTC.

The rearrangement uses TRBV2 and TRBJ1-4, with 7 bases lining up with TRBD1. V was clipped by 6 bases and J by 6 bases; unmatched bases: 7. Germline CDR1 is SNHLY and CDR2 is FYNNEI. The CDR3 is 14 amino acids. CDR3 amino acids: CASRKGAWDEKLFF. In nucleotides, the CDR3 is TGTGCCAGCAGGAAGGGGGCATGGGATGAAAAACTGTTTTTT. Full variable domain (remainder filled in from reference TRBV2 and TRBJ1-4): EPEVTQTPSHQVTQMGQEVILRCVPISNHLYFYWYRQILGQKVEFLVSFYNNEISEKSEIFDDQFSVERPDGSNFTLKIRSTKLEDSAMYFCASRKGAWDEKLFFGSGTQLSVL.